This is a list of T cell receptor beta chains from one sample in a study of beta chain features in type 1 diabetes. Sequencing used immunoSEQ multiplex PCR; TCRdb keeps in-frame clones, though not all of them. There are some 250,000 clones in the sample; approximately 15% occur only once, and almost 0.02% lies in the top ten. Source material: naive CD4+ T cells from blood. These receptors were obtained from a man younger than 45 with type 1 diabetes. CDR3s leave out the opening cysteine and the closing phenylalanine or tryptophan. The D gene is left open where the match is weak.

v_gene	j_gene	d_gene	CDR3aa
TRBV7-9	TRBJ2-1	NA	ASSLFEGLGEQF
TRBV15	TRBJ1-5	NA	ATSRVLGEPQH
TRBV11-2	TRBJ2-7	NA	ASSLREAYEQY
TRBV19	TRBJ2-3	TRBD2	ASRELAGDTQY
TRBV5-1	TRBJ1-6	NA	ASSLNWGEESPLH
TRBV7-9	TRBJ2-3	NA	ASSLGGRVTDTQY
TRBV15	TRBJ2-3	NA	ATSRRLPLDTQY
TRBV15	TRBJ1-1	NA	ATSRDHYRSF
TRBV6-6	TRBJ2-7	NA	ASSRDTSHEQY
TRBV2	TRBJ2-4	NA	ASSLDGTKNIQY
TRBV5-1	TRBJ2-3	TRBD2	ASRGAGEDTQY
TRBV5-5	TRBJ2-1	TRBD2	ASSLASGSSYNEQF
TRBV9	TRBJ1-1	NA	ASSVVKETEAF
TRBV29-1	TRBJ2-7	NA	SVGQVSYEQY
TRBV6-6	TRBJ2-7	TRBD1	ASSSAGTGGYEQY
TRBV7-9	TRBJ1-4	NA	ASSPNGGANEKLF
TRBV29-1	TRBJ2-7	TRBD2	SVEGSGLASEQY
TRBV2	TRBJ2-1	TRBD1	ASSGTGAMEF
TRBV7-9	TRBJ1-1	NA	ASSPRTEAF
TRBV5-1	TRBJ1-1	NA	ASSLDAVVNTEAF
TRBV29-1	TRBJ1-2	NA	SVETSGAGYGYT
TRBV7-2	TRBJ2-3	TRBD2	ASSLAGGAQY
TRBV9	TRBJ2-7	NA	ASSVAVGSSYEQY
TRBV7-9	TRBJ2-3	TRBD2	ASSFGSGTLTDTQY
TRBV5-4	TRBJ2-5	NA	ASSLRGLETQY
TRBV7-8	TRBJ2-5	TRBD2	ASSLETSGRETQY
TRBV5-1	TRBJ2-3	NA	ASNRYRSTDTQY
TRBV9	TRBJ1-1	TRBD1	ASSVAGGVGGTEAF
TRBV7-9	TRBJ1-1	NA	ASSLAGGEAF
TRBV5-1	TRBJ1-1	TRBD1	ASSTGTGPNTEAF
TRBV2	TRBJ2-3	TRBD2	ASSAQSGVPDTQY
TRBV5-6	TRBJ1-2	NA	ASSHGIPANYGYT
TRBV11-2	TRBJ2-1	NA	ASSQEQSEQF
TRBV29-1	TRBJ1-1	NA	SVFRVQGTEAF
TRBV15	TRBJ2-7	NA	ATSRDLLEQY
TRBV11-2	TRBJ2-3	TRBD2	ASSWREVDTQY
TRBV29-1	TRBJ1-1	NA	SVLGVIAPDTEAF
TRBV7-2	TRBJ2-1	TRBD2	ASSPGGEQF
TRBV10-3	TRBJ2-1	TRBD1	AISGTGLESYNEQF
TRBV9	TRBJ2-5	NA	ASSVGSETQY
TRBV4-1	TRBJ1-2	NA	ASSQGGNTNYGYT
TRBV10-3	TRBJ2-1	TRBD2	AISLREGDEQF
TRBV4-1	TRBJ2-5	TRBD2	ASSLGSGTLGETQY
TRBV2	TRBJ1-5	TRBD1	ASRATGGNNQPQH
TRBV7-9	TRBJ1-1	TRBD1	ASSFSGGQGSL
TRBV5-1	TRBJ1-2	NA	ASSLQGRDGYT
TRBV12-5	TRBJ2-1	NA	ASGLVWLGGGSYNEQF
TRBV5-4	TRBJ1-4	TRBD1	ASSSLGQGRGKLF
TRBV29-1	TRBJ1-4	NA	SVEDSKQKLF
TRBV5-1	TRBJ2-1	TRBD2	ASSQGGLAGVDEQF
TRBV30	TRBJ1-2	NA	AWIGSLGIGYT
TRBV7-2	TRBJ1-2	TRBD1	ASGTGPNRGYT
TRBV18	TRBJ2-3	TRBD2	ASSPTSGLWDTQY
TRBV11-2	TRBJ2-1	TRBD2	ASSHVRGSYNEQF
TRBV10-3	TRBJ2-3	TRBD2	AISTSGSADTQY
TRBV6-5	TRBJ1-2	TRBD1	ASSYPGQDLGGYT
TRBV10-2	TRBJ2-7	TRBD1	ASWDRGPYEQY